The 2 T cell receptor beta chains reported below all come from one sample, sequenced in a study of blood T cell repertoires in COVID-19. The table came from immunoSEQ multiplex PCR; TCRdb's copy has only in-frame clones and leaves some out. The data show fewer than 400,000 clones, approximately 85% seen once. The sample comprised PBMCs or T cells enriched from blood (not recorded which). These receptors came from a man aged 25-40 years who had recovered from COVID-19.

The chain joins TRBV6-5 to TRBJ1-1; TRBD1 might be the D (6 bases). Germline CDR1 and CDR2: MNHEY and SVGAGI. The V end was cut by 4 bases, the J end by 1 base, with 13 bases between. The CDR3 loop spans 15 amino acids. The CDR3 sequence: CASSSRIRGNTEAFF. DNA for the CDR3: TGTGCCAGCAGTTCTAGAATCAGGGGGAACACTGAAGCTTTCTTT.

This chain links TRBV3-1 (or the pseudogene TRBV3-2) with TRBJ1-4; D is unresolved. The V and J ends lost 1 base and 0 bases respectively, with 6 bases between them. Germline values: CDR1 LGHDT, CDR2 YNNKEL (reference sequence). The CDR3 has 15 amino acids. The CDR3 coding sequence is TGTGCCAGCAGCCAAGGAGGTGCAACTAATGAAAAACTGTTTTTT. Translated, it gives CASSQGGATNEKLFF.